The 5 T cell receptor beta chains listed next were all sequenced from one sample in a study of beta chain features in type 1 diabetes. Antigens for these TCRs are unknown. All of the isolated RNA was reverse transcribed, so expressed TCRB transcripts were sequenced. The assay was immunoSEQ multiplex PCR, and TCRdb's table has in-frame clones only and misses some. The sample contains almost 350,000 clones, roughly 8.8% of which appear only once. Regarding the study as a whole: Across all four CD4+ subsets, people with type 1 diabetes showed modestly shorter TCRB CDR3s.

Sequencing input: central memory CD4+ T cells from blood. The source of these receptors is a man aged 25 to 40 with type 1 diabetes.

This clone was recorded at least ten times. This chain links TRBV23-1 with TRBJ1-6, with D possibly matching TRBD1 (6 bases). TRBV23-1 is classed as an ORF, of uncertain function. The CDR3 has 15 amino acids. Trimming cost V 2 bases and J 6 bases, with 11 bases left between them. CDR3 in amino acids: CASSQRQGPNSPLHF. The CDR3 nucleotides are TGCGCCAGCAGTCAACGCCAGGGGCCTAATTCACCCCTCCACTTT.

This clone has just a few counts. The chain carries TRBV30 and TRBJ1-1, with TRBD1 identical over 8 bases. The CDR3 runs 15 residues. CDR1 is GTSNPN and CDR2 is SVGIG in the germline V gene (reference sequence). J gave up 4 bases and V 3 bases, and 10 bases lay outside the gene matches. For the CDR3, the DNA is TGTGCCTGGAGGATCTCAGGGGGCACGAGCACTGAAGCTTTCTTT. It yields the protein CAWRISGGTSTEAFF.

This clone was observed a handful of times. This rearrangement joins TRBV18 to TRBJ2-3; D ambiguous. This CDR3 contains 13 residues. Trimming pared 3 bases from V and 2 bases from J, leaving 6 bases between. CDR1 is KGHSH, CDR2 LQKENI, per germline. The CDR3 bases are TGTGCCAGCTCACCCTCTACCACAGATACGCAGTATTTT. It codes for CASSPSTTDTQYF. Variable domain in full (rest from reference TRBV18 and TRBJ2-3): NAGVMQNPRHLVRRRGQEARLRCSPMKGHSHVYWYRQLPEEGLKFMVYLQKENIIDESGMPKERFSAEFPKEGPSILRIQQVVRGDSAAYFCASSPSTTDTQYFGPGTRLTVL.

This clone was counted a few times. The DNA of the CDR3 is TGTGCCAGCAATGCGGACACCGGGGAGCTGTTTTTT. Its translation is CASNADTGELFF. This chain joins TRBV7-9 and TRBJ2-2, with D unresolved. CDR3 length: 12 residues. Trimming took 7 bases from V and 3 from J, leaving 6 bases between them. CDR1 and CDR2 (germline): SEHNR, FQNEAQ (reference sequence). The whole variable domain, filled in from reference TRBV7-9 and TRBJ2-2, reads DTGVSQNPRHKITKRGQNVTFRCDPISEHNRLYWYRQTLGQGPEFLTYFQNEAQLEKSRLLSDRFSAERPKGSFSTLEIQRTEQGDSAMYLCASNADTGELFFGEGSRLTVL.

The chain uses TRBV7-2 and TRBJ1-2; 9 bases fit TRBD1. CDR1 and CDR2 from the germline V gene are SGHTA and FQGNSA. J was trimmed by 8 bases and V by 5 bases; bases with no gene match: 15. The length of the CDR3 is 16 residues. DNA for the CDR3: TGTGCCAGCAGCCACTACGGGACAGGGATAATTCGCGGCTACACCTTC. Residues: CASSHYGTGIIRGYTF.